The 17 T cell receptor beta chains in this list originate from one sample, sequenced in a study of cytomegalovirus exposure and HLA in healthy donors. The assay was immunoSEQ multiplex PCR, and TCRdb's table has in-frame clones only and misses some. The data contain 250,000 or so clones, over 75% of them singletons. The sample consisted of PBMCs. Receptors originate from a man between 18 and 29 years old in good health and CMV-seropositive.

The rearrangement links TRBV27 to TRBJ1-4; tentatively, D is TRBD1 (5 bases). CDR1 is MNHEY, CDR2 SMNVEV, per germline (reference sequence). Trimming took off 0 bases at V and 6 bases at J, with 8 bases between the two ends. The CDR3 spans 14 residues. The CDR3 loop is CASSLSGRDEKLFF. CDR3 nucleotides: TGTGCCAGCAGTTTATCGGGCAGGGATGAAAAACTGTTTTTT.

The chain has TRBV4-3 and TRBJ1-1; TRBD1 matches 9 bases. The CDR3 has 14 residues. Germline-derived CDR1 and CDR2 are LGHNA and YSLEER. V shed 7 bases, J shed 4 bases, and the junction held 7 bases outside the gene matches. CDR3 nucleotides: TGCGCCAGCACCAAAACAGGGGGCAGCACTGAAGCTTTCTTT. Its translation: CASTKTGGSTEAFF.

The CDR3 DNA follows: TGTGCCAGCAGTACCGGGACAACCTACTCCTACGAGCAGTACTTC. This encodes CASSTGTTYSYEQYF. The chain employs TRBV11-3 and TRBJ2-7, with TRBD1 as a possible D gene (6 bases). The length of the CDR3 is 15 residues. Germline CDR1 and CDR2: SGHNT and YENEEA. V was pared by 6 bases and J by 0 bases, with 15 bases between.

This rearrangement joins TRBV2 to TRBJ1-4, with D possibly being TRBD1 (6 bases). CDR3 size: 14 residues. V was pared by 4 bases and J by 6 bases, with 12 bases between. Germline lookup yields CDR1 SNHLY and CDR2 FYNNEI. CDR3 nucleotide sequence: TGTGCCAGCAGTGCGAACAGGGCGTATGAAAAACTGTTTTTT. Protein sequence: CASSANRAYEKLFF.

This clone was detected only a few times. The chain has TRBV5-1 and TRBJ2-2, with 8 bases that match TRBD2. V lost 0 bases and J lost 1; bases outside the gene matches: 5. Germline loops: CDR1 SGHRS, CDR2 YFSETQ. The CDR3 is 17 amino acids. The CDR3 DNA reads TGCGCCAGCAGCTTGGCCGTTAGCGGGGTGAACACCGGGGAGCTGTTTTTT. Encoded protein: CASSLAVSGVNTGELFF.

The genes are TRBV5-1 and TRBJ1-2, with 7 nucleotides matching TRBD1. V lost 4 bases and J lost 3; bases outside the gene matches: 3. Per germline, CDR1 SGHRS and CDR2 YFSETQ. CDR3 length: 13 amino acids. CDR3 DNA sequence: TGCGCCAGCAGCACAGGGGTAGACTATGGCTACACCTTC. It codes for CASSTGVDYGYTF.

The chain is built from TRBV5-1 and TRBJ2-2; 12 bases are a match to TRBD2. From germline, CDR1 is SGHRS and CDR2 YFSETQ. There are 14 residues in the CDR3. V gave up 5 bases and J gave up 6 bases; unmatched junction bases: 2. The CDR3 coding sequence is TGCGCCAGCAGACGACTAGCGGGAGCCGGGGAGCTGTTTTTT. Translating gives CASRRLAGAGELFF.

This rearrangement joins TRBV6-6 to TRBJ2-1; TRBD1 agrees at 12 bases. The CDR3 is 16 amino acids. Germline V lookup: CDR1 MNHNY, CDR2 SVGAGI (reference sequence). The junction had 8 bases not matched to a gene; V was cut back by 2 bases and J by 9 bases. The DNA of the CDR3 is TGTGCCAGCAGTTACCGTGGGGACAGGGGGCTCGGTGAGCAGTTCTTC. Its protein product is CASSYRGDRGLGEQFF.

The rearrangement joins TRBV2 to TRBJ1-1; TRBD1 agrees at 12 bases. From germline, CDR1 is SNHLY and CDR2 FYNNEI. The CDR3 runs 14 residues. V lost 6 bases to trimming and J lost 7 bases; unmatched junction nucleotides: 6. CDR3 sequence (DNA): TGTGCCAGCAGGGGGGACAGGGGGCAAGTTGAAGCTTTCTTT. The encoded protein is CASRGDRGQVEAFF.

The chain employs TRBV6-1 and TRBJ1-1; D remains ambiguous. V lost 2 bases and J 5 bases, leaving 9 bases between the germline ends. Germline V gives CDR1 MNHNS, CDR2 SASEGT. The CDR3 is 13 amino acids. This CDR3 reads CASSEHRLTEAFF. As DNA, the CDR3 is TGTGCCAGCAGTGAACATAGGCTGACTGAAGCTTTCTTT.

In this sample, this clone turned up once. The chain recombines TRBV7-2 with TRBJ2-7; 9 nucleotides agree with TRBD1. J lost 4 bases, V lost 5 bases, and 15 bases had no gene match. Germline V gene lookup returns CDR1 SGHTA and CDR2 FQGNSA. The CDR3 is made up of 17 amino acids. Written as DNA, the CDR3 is TGTGCCAGCAGCAGTAGGTCACTGGGACAGGGTTTTTACGAGCAGTACTTC. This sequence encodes CASSSRSLGQGFYEQYF.

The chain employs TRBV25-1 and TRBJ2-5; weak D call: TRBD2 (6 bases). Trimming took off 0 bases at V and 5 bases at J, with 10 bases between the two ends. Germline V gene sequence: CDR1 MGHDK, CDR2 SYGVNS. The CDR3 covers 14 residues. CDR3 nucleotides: TGTGCCAGCAGTGAATATACGAGCGGGGAGACCCAGTACTTC. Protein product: CASSEYTSGETQYF.

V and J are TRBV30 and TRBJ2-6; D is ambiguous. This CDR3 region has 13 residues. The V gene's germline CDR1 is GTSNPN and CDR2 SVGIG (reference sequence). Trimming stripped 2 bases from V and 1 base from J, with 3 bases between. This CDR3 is CAWSPSGANVLTF. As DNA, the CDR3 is TGTGCCTGGAGTCCTTCTGGGGCCAACGTCCTGACTTTC.

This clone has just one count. CDR3 in DNA: TGTGCCAGCAGTTTATTTGCCGGAAGCTACACCTTC. Translated: CASSLFAGSYTF. This chain links TRBV28 with TRBJ1-2; no clear D. Germline V gene sequence: CDR1 MDHEN, CDR2 SYDVKM. Deletions cut 1 base from V and 9 bases from J, with 9 bases between. This CDR3 comprises 12 residues.

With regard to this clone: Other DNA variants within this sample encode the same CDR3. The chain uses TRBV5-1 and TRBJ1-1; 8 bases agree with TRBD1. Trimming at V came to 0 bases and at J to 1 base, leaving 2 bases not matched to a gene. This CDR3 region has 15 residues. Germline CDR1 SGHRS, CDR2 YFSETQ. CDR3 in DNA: TGCGCCAGCAGCTTGGCCGGACAGGGGAACACTGAAGCTTTCTTT. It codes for CASSLAGQGNTEAFF.

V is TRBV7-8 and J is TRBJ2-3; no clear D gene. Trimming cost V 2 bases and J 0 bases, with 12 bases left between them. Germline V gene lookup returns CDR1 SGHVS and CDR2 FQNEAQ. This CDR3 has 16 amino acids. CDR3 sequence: CASSLWASSSTDTQYF. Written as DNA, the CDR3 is TGTGCCAGCAGCTTATGGGCGAGTTCTAGCACAGATACGCAGTATTTT.

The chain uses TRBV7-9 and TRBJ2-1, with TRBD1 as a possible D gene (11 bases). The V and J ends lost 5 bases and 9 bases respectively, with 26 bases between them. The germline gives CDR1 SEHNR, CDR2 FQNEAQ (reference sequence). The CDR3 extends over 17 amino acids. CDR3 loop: CASSLSGRTGGWGEQFF. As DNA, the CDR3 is TGTGCCAGCAGCCTTAGCGGGAGGACAGGGGGCTGGGGTGAGCAGTTCTTC. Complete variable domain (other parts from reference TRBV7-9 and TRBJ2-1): DTGVSQNPRHKITKRGQNVTFRCDPISEHNRLYWYRQTLGQGPEFLTYFQNEAQLEKSRLLSDRFSAERPKGSFSTLEIQRTEQGDSAMYLCASSLSGRTGGWGEQFFGPGTRLTVL.